Listed below are T cell receptor beta chains from one sample, sequenced in a study of human T cells and chemical hapten exposure. TCRdb redid the calling of the RACE reads with MiXCR, one entry per CDR3 protein. Found here are some 62,000 distinct CDR3 sequences, approximately 11% of them singletons; the top ten hold about 2.5%. The starting material was whole blood, obtained in connection with sensitization to the hapten diphenylcyclopropenone (DPC). The source of these receptors is a woman aged 25 to 39 with alopecia areata. Some clones in this sample may be carry-over from other donors' samples. CDR3s include the opening cysteine and the closing phenylalanine or tryptophan. Fields, in order: D gene, clone size, J gene, V gene, CDR3 DNA, CDR3 protein. The D gene is left open where the match is weak. Size tells how often a clone was seen (once, few, many) or the class of an expanded clone, and some rows leave it out.

D: TRBD2
size: few
J: TRBJ2-1
V: TRBV20-1
DNA: TGCAGTGCTTCCCCCCTAGCGGGAGGAGGGGGTGAGCAGTTCTTC
CDR3: CSASPLAGGGGEQFF

D: TRBD2
size: .
J: TRBJ2-3
V: TRBV20-1
DNA: TGCAGTGCTAGTTGGCTAGCGGGAGTCACAGATACGCAGTATTTT
CDR3: CSASWLAGVTDTQYF

D: .
size: .
J: TRBJ2-5
V: TRBV7-2
DNA: TGTGCCAGCAGGCCCGACTGGGGCAGAGAGACCCAGTACTTC
CDR3: CASRPDWGRETQYF

D: .
size: once
J: TRBJ1-6
V: TRBV11-3
DNA: TGTGCCAGCAGCCCCTGCGGGCCCGGGACTAGAATGGCTGGCACCCTCCACTTT
CDR3: CASSPCGPGTRMAGTLHF

D: TRBD1
size: many
J: TRBJ1-1
V: TRBV29-1
DNA: TGCAGCGTTGGGGACAGGGTTAAGGACCACACTGAAGCTTTCTTT
CDR3: CSVGDRVKDHTEAFF

D: .
size: many
J: TRBJ2-1
V: TRBV5-1
DNA: TGCGCCAGCAGAATATCCCCGGGGGTCCACAATGAGCAGTTCTTC
CDR3: CASRISPGVHNEQFF

D: .
size: .
J: TRBJ1-4
V: TRBV18
DNA: TGTGCCAGCTCACCTCAGCGAGCAACTAATGAAAAACTGTTTTTT
CDR3: CASSPQRATNEKLFF

D: .
size: .
J: TRBJ1-3
V: TRBV20-1
DNA: TGCAGTGCTAGCCCCCGGTACTCTGGAAACACCATATATTTT
CDR3: CSASPRYSGNTIYF

D: .
size: .
J: TRBJ2-2
V: TRBV18
DNA: TGTGCCAGCTCACAACAGGATATTACGAACACCGGGGAGCTGTTTTTT
CDR3: CASSQQDITNTGELFF

D: TRBD1
size: few
J: TRBJ2-1
V: TRBV28
DNA: TGTGCCAGCAGTTTAGGGACAGCGTCCTACAATGAGCAGTTCTTC
CDR3: CASSLGTASYNEQFF

D: TRBD2
size: few
J: TRBJ2-3
V: TRBV29-1
DNA: TGCAGTCTAGCGGGGGCCCGCACAGATACGCAGTATTTT
CDR3: CSLAGARTDTQYF

D: TRBD2
size: few
J: TRBJ2-1
V: TRBV7-9
DNA: TGTGCCAGCAGCTTACTAGCGGGAGGTGATGAGCAGTTCTTC
CDR3: CASSLLAGGDEQFF

D: .
size: .
J: TRBJ1-6
V: TRBV20-1
DNA: TGCAGTGCCGAACCCCTCCACTTT
CDR3: CSAEPLHF

D: .
size: few
J: TRBJ1-1
V: TRBV10-3
DNA: TGTGCCATCAGGAGGGGCAGCGTAAACACTGAAGCTTTCTTT
CDR3: CAIRRGSVNTEAFF

D: .
size: many
J: TRBJ1-5
V: TRBV5-4
DNA: TGTGCCAGCAGCCGATCAGGTGAGGAGCCCCAGCATTTT
CDR3: CASSRSGEEPQHF

D: .
size: many
J: TRBJ2-1
V: TRBV20-1
DNA: TGCAGTGCTAGATTTTCGGTGAACTCCTACAATGAGCAGTTCTTC
CDR3: CSARFSVNSYNEQFF

D: .
size: few
J: TRBJ1-5
V: TRBV19
DNA: TGTGCCAGTAGTTTCCAGGGAGATCGGAGCCAGCATTTT
CDR3: CASSFQGDRSQHF

D: TRBD2
size: .
J: TRBJ2-7
V: TRBV12-3/TRBV12-4
DNA: TGTGCCAGCAACCAGGGAGGGGTCAGCGAGCAGTACTTC
CDR3: CASNQGGVSEQYF

D: .
size: .
J: TRBJ2-2
V: TRBV5-1
DNA: TGCGCCAGCAGCTTGGTACAGTTCCCATGGACCGGGGAGCTGTTTTTT
CDR3: CASSLVQFPWTGELFF

D: .
size: few
J: TRBJ1-4
V: TRBV29-1
DNA: TGCAGCGTTGGGGAGCTTGAAAAACTGTTTTTT
CDR3: CSVGELEKLFF

D: .
size: many
J: TRBJ1-4
V: TRBV7-2
DNA: TGTGCCAGCAGCTTAGACAGGGTTGAAAAACTGTTTTTT
CDR3: CASSLDRVEKLFF

D: .
size: .
J: TRBJ2-5
V: TRBV29-1
DNA: TGCAGCGTTGTTCCAGGGGAGACCCAGTACTTC
CDR3: CSVVPGETQYF

D: .
size: .
J: TRBJ2-5
V: TRBV20-1
DNA: TGCAGTGCTAGCCTCGACAGTAACCAAGAGACCCAGTACTTC
CDR3: CSASLDSNQETQYF

D: .
size: .
J: TRBJ2-5
V: TRBV13
DNA: TGTGCCAGCAGCTTAAAAGTATGGCGGGGAAAAGAGACCCAGTACTTC
CDR3: CASSLKVWRGKETQYF

D: TRBD1
size: few
J: TRBJ1-2
V: TRBV6-5
DNA: TGTGCCAGCAGTAGAACGACAGGGGCCCTCCTTTATGGCTACACCTTC
CDR3: CASSRTTGALLYGYTF

D: .
size: few
J: TRBJ2-1
V: TRBV11-2
DNA: TGTGCCAGCAGCTCTCGCACAACCACAGATGAGCAGTTCTTC
CDR3: CASSSRTTTDEQFF

D: TRBD2
size: .
J: TRBJ2-3
V: TRBV3-1
DNA: TGTGCCAGCAGTCGAACTAGCGGGGGATTCACAGATACGCAGTATTTT
CDR3: CASSRTSGGFTDTQYF

D: TRBD1
size: many
J: TRBJ1-1
V: TRBV29-1
DNA: TGCAGCGTCGAGAGACAGGGGGCGAGCACTGAAGCTTTCTTT
CDR3: CSVERQGASTEAFF

D: TRBD1
size: many
J: TRBJ1-5
V: TRBV7-2
DNA: TGTGCCAGCAGCCAAATGACAGGGGGTGGGCAGCCCCAGCATTTT
CDR3: CASSQMTGGGQPQHF

D: .
size: .
J: TRBJ2-7
V: TRBV20-1
DNA: TGCAGTGCTAGTAGCGGAACCTACGAGCAGTACTTC
CDR3: CSASSGTYEQYF

D: .
size: few
J: TRBJ1-1
V: TRBV27
DNA: TGTGCCAGCAGTTCTACCCCGGCCGACCCCAAGCATCTTATGAACACTGAAGCTTTCTTT
CDR3: CASSSTPADPKHLMNTEAFF

D: TRBD1
size: many
J: TRBJ2-6
V: TRBV5-1
DNA: TGCGCCAGCAGCTTGGATACGGTGGACAGGGTAATCTCTGGGGCCAACGTCCTGACTTTC
CDR3: CASSLDTVDRVISGANVLTF

D: TRBD1
size: few
J: TRBJ2-5
V: TRBV11-2
DNA: TGTGCCAGCAGTCTAGGAGGCAGGGGGCACGAGACCCAGTACTTC
CDR3: CASSLGGRGHETQYF

D: TRBD1
size: few
J: TRBJ2-7
V: TRBV28
DNA: TGTGCCAGCAGTTTTCGCCCGGGACAGAGCAACGAGCAGTACTTC
CDR3: CASSFRPGQSNEQYF

D: .
size: few
J: TRBJ2-1
V: TRBV11-2
DNA: TGTGCCAGCAGCTTAGGCTATGAGCAGTTCTTC
CDR3: CASSLGYEQFF

D: TRBD1
size: few
J: TRBJ1-6
V: TRBV4-1
DNA: TGCGCCAGCAGCCCCGACAGGGGGCGTTCACCCCTCCACTTT
CDR3: CASSPDRGRSPLHF

D: .
size: few
J: TRBJ2-1
V: TRBV20-1
DNA: TGCAGTGCAGGGACGCGGGCGATGCAGTTCTTC
CDR3: CSAGTRAMQFF

D: TRBD1
size: .
J: TRBJ2-7
V: TRBV28
DNA: TGTGCCAGCAGTTGGACGGGACAGGGGGTCTACGAGCAGTACTTC
CDR3: CASSWTGQGVYEQYF

D: .
size: many
J: TRBJ2-5
V: TRBV7-2
DNA: TGTGCCAGCAGCTTATTCCGAGGAGCTCCCCGCGCCCAGTACTTC
CDR3: CASSLFRGAPRAQYF

D: .
size: few
J: TRBJ1-5
V: TRBV4-3
DNA: TGCGCCAGCAGCCAAGAGGCCAGAAATCAGCCCCAGCATTTT
CDR3: CASSQEARNQPQHF

D: .
size: many
J: TRBJ2-3
V: TRBV3-1
DNA: TGTGCCAGCAGCTCCTTGGTCACAGATACGCAGTATTTT
CDR3: CASSSLVTDTQYF

D: .
size: many
J: TRBJ1-5
V: TRBV18
DNA: TGTGCCAGCAGCCCCCCGGGGCAGCCCCAGCATTTT
CDR3: CASSPPGQPQHF

D: .
size: few
J: TRBJ2-2
V: TRBV10-3
DNA: TGTGCCATCAAGGACCTGTTGGACACCGGGGAGCTGTTTTTT
CDR3: CAIKDLLDTGELFF

D: .
size: .
J: TRBJ1-4
V: TRBV10-3
DNA: TGTGCCATCAGTGCCGGGACGCAGGAAAAACTGTTTTTT
CDR3: CAISAGTQEKLFF

D: TRBD1
size: many
J: TRBJ1-3
V: TRBV24-1
DNA: TGTGCCACCGCCGGGACAGAAGGAAACACCATATATTTT
CDR3: CATAGTEGNTIYF

D: .
size: .
J: TRBJ1-1
V: TRBV29-1
DNA: TGCAGCGTTGCTCGAATGGTGGGTCTGAACACTGAAGCTTTCTTT
CDR3: CSVARMVGLNTEAFF

D: TRBD1
size: few
J: TRBJ2-7
V: TRBV4-2
DNA: TGTGCCAGCAGCCAAGGAAAAGGACAGGATTCCTACGAGCAGTACTTC
CDR3: CASSQGKGQDSYEQYF

D: TRBD2
size: few
J: TRBJ2-3
V: TRBV4-3
DNA: TGCGCCAGCAGCCAAGACCTAGCGGGAAGCACAGATACGCAGTATTTT
CDR3: CASSQDLAGSTDTQYF

D: .
size: many
J: TRBJ2-2
V: TRBV3-2
DNA: TGTGCCAGCAGCAAGGATCACCGGGACACCGGGGAGCTGTTTTTT
CDR3: CASSKDHRDTGELFF

D: .
size: .
J: TRBJ2-3
V: TRBV5-1
DNA: TGCGCCAGCAGGGACAGTCCAAGCACAGATACGCAGTATTTT
CDR3: CASRDSPSTDTQYF

D: .
size: few
J: TRBJ2-2
V: TRBV7-7
DNA: TGTGCCAGCAGCTCAGGGTCGGTCGGGGAGCTGTTTTTT
CDR3: CASSSGSVGELFF

D: .
size: .
J: TRBJ1-2
V: TRBV29-1
DNA: TGCAGCGTTGAAAAGGGAAACTATGGCTACACCTTC
CDR3: CSVEKGNYGYTF